The entry that follows covers one T cell receptor (beta chain) sequence. Assay version v3.0 of immunoSEQ was used, and it was run at survey level. The table came from immunoSEQ multiplex PCR; TCRdb's copy has only in-frame clones and leaves some out. The repertoire holds roughly 28,000 clones, with 82% as singletons. This sample was taken from a study of long-term antiretroviral therapy in people with HIV. This material consisted of unsorted PBMCs, taken 2.9 years after starting antiretroviral therapy. The receptor comes from a man over 45 with HIV.

The CDR3 DNA sequence: TGTGCCAGCAGCTTAGGTTTACATGATGGCTACACCTTC. It codes for CASSLGLHDGYTF. The rearrangement uses TRBV7-3 and TRBJ1-2; no clear D. This CDR3 comprises 13 residues. Trimming took 2 bases from V and 6 from J, leaving 10 bases between them. Looked up from germline, CDR1 is SGHTA and CDR2 is FQGTGA. The variable domain in full, with the rest retrieved from reference TRBV7-3 and TRBJ1-2, is GAGVSQTPSNKVTEKGKYVELRCDPISGHTALYWYRQSLGQGPEFLIYFQGTGAADDSGLPNDRFFAVRPEGSVSTLKIQRTERGDSAVYLCASSLGLHDGYTFGSGTRLTVV.